This TCR beta chain was observed in a study of blood T cells in healthy people across ages. Each sample gave at least 7 million isolated PBMCs. Using a J-beta primer mix together with a sample-barcoded 5' primer, a second PCR was run for about 6 to 11 cycles. TCRdb reanalysed the 5' RACE reads using MiXCR and keeps one entry per CDR3 protein. The sample has roughly 700,000 distinct CDR3 sequences, roughly 49% seen once. After removal of 6 bases from V and 4 bases from J, the junction contained 8 bases not matched to a gene. The CDR3 runs 14 residues. CDR1 and CDR2 from the germline V gene are ENHRY and SYGVKD.

The chain uses TRBV10-3 and TRBJ2-5; 7 bases align to TRBD1. Sequencing used blood. The TCR was taken from a woman aged 55-75 years in good health. CDR3 amino acids: CAIRADRAGETQYF. The CDR3 DNA is TGTGCCATCAGGGCTGACAGGGCCGGAGAGACCCAGTACTTC.